These 2 T cell receptor beta chains were all obtained from the same sample, sequenced in a study of CD8+ T cells in alopecia areata (dated by TCRdb to the late 2010s). The sample's treatment or condition, from its label and the paper: oral pan-JAK inhibitor, 5-10 mg twice daily. The library came from the immunoSEQ multiplex PCR assay. To provide template for TCR sequencing, every sample had RNA extracted and reverse transcribed into cDNA. The source is immuneACCESS, and TCRdb retained only in-frame sequences with V and J called. Part of the clones is not carried over; for the studies checked, unresolved V genes explain less than half of this, and the remainder is unexplained. The sample data list some 180,000 clones, and about 47% of these were observed just once. The ten largest clones represent around 10% of the sample. Sequencing used CD8+ T cells sorted from blood, obtained around week 54, from a patient treated with tofacitinib. The receptors were sampled from a human donor with alopecia areata.

The chain joins TRBV7-8 to TRBJ2-3, with D tentatively TRBD1 (7 bases). Germline loops: CDR1 SGHVS, CDR2 FQNEAQ. The V end lost 2 bases, the J end lost 2 bases, and 14 bases lay between the germline ends. The CDR3 spans 16 residues. The CDR3 loop reads CASSLNGGTVTDTQYF. The DNA for the CDR3 is TGTGCCAGCAGCTTAAACGGAGGGACAGTCACAGATACGCAGTATTTT. Using reference TRBV7-8 and TRBJ2-3 for the parts outside the CDR3, the full variable domain is GAGVSQSPRYKVAKRGQDVALRCDPISGHVSLFWYQQALGQGPEFLTYFQNEAQLDKSGLPSDRFFAERPEGSVSTLKIQRTQQEDSAVYLCASSLNGGTVTDTQYFGPGTRLTVL.

This chain links TRBV6-4 with TRBJ2-2, with 7 positions matching TRBD1. With 2 bases clipped from V and 0 bases from J, the junction kept 0 bases outside the gene matches. Germline V gene data show CDR1 as MRHNA and CDR2 as SNTAGT. The length of the CDR3 is 15 residues. CDR3 DNA sequence: TGTGCCAGCAGTGACGGGACAGCGAACACCGGGGAGCTGTTTTTT. Its translation is CASSDGTANTGELFF.